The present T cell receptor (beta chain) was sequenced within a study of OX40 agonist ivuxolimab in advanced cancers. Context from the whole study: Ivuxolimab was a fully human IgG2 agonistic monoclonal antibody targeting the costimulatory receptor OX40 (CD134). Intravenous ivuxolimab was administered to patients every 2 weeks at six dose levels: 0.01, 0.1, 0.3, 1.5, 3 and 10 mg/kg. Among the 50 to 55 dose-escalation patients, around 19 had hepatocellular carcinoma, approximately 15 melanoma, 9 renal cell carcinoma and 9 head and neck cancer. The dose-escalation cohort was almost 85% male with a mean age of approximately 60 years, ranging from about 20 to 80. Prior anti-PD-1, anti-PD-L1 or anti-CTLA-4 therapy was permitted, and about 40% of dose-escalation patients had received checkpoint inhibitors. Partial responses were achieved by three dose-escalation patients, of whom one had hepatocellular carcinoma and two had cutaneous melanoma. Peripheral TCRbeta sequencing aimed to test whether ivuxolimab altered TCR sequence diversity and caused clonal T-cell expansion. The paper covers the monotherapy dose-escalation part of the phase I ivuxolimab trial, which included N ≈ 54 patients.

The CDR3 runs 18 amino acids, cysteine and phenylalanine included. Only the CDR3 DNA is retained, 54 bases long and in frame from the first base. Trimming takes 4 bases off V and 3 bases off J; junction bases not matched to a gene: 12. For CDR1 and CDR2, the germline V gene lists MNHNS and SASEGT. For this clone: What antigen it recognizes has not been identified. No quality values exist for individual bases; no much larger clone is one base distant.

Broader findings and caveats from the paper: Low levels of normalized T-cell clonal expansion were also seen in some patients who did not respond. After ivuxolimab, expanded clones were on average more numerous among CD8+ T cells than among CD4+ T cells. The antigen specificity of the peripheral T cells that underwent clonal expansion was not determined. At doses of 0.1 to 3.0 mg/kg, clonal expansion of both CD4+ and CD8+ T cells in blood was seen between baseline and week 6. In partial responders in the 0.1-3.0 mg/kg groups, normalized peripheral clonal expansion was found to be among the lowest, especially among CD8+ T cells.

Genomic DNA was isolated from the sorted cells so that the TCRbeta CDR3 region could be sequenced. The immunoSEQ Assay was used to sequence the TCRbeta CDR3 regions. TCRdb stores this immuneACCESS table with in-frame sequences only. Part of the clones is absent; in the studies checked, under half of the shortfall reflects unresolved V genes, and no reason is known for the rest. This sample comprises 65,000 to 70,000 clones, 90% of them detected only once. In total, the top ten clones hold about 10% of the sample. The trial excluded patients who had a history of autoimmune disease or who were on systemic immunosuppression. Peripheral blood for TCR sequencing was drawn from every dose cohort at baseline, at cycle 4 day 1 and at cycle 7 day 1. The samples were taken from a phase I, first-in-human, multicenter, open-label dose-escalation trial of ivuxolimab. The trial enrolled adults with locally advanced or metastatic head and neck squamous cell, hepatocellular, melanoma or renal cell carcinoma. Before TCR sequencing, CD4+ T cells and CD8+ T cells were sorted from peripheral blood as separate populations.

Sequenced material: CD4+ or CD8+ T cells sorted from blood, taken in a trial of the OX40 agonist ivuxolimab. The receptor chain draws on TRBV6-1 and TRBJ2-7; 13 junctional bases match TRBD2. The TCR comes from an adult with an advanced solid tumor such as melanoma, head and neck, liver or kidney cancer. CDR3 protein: CASSGRGLAGSSGYEQYF. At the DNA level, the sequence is TGTGCCAGCAGTGGACGGGGACTAGCGGGATCTTCCGGCTACGAGCAGTACTTC.